The sequence of this T cell receptor beta chain was determined in a study of CD8 T cells in ankylosing spondylitis. Whole-study results and caveats: Researchers reportedly found disease-linked clones significantly enriched in matched ankylosing spondylitis synovial fluid. In peripheral blood, disease-linked CD8+ clones occurred at relatively low frequencies. Ankylosing spondylitis blood seemed to carry a telltale TCR beta motif made of several highly homologous variants.

Looked up from germline, CDR1 is LGHNA and CDR2 is YSLEER. The CDR3 runs 16 residues. J was trimmed by 3 bases and V by 0 bases; bases with no gene match: 8. Using quantitative 5'-RACE with molecular barcodes, the authors made TCR beta libraries. TCRdb re-called the 5' RACE reads with MiXCR, one entry per CDR3 protein. The sample lists 750,000 to 850,000 distinct CDR3 sequences, 12% seen once, with about 0.5% in the top ten. Concerning this clonotype: The antigen remains unidentified.

Sequenced material: blood, either unsorted or a sorted T cell fraction (not recorded which). The rearrangement uses TRBV4-3 and TRBJ2-7; 7 bases match TRBD2. This sequence was found in a male donor with ankylosing spondylitis. In nucleotides, the CDR3 is TGCGCCAGCAGCCAAGATCTGGCTAGCGGTGACTACGAGCAGTACTTC. Protein: CASSQDLASGDYEQYF.